Included here is one TCR beta chain sequence, with context. The antigen is not known. The germline V gene has CDR1 SGHRS and CDR2 YFSETQ. The CDR3 runs 15 residues. The germline V and J ends were trimmed by 0 bases and 4 bases, with 14 bases remaining between them. Data came from immunoSEQ multiplex PCR; TCRdb stores just in-frame clones and leaves some out. The data contain about 140,000 clones, about 93% of them singletons. This specimen comes from a study of CD4+ T cells in melanoma. Study-level points and caveats: A reported correlation linked neoantigen-specific CD4+ T cells to CD8+, macrophage and B cell function. Diverse differentiation states were reported for melanoma neoantigen-specific CD4+ T cells.

The source of this sequence is a human donor with melanoma. This chain uses TRBV5-1 with TRBJ2-7; D uncertain. CDR3 DNA: TGCGCCAGCAGCTTGGTATCCGGCCAGCCGTACGAGCAGTACTTC. It codes for CASSLVSGQPYEQYF.